This T cell receptor (beta chain) was identified during a study of T cells after yellow fever vaccination. V dropped 2 bases and J dropped 2 bases, with 10 bases sitting between them. Germline assignment: CDR1 DFQATT and CDR2 SNEGSKA (reference sequence). This CDR3 region has 13 residues. This clonotype was picked up a small number of times. TCRdb called the 5' RACE reads again in MiXCR, with one record for every CDR3 protein. The top ten clones hold approximately 14% of a sample with hundreds of thousands of distinct CDR3 sequences, about 19% of them seen once. The sequencing used PBMCs, collected 15 days after the yellow fever booster vaccination. The clonotype comes from a young man who received the YFV17D yellow fever vaccine. This sequence joins TRBV20-1 and TRBJ2-7; TRBD2 is a possible D gene (5 bases). CDR3 DNA: TGCAGTGCTAGACAAGGGAGCACCTACGAGCAGTACTTC. It is translated as CSARQGSTYEQYF.